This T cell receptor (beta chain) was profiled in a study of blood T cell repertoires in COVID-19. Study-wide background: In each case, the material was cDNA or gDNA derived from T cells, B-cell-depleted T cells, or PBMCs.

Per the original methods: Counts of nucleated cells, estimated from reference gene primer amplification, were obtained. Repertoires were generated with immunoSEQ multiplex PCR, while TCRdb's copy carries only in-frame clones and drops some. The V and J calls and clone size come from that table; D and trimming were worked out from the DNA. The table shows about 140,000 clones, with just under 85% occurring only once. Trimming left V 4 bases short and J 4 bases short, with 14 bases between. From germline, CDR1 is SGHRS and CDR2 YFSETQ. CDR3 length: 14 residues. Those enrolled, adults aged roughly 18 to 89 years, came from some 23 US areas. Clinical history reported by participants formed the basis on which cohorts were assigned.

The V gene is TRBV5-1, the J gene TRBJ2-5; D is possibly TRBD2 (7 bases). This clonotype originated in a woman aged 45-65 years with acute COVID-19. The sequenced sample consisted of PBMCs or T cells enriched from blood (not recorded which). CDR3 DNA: TGCGCCAGCAGCGAGTCGAGGGGGGGAGAGACCCAGTACTTC. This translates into CASSESRGGETQYF.